These 13 T cell receptor beta chains originate from one sample sequenced in a study of shared clonotypes between healthy human individuals. Here immunoSEQ multiplex PCR was the method, and the copy in TCRdb shows in-frame clones only, minus some. The table records 2 million to 2.5 million clones, under 95% of them present only once. Material: naive CD4+ T cells from PBMCs. Subset reported: CD45RA+ positively selected. The receptors derive from a man younger than 30 in good health. Some clones in this sample may be carry-over from other donors' samples.

This chain connects TRBV4-2 to TRBJ2-3; 10 bases line up with TRBD2. V trimming: 2 bases; J trimming: 2 bases; junction bases outside the gene matches: 7. Germline V gene data show CDR1 as LGHNA and CDR2 as YNFKEQ. The CDR3 totals 17 residues. The CDR3 is CASSQLSGLAATDTQYF. CDR3 DNA sequence: TGTGCCAGCAGCCAACTCTCCGGACTAGCGGCCACAGATACGCAGTATTTT.

The sample holds one count of this clone. The rearrangement uses TRBV9 and TRBJ1-1; D gene uncertain. CDR1 SGDLS and CDR2 YYNGEE come from the germline V gene. CDR3 length: 14 residues. V was pared by 0 bases and J by 9 bases, with 15 bases between. This CDR3 reads CASSVGSGPGQAFF. The CDR3 bases are TGTGCCAGCAGCGTAGGGTCGGGTCCCGGGCAAGCTTTCTTT.

This clone was detected a few times. J is TRBJ1-2 and V is TRBV6-5; 7 bases align to TRBD1. V dropped 6 bases and J dropped 3; count of bases not matched to a gene: 4. Germline V lookup: CDR1 MNHEY, CDR2 SVGAGI. This CDR3 region has 13 residues. The CDR3 sequence is CASRIDRDYGYTF. For the CDR3, the DNA is TGTGCCAGCAGGATCGACAGGGACTATGGCTACACCTTC.

This rearrangement joins TRBV21-1 to TRBJ1-1; TRBD1, the D gene given by the table, was not confirmed from the DNA. TRBV21-1 is a known pseudogene. This CDR3 is 18 amino acids long. CDR3 in amino acids: CASSNDGTGKTANTEAFF. CDR3 coding DNA: TGTGCCAGCAGCAACGATGGGACAGGTAAGACCGCAAACACTGAAGCTTTCTTT.

Of note for this clone: The sample contains more than one DNA sequence encoding this CDR3. The chain has TRBV11-2 and TRBJ2-3; perhaps TRBD2 as D (6 bases). The germline V gene has CDR1 SGHAT and CDR2 FQNNGV. There are 11 residues in the CDR3. Trimming stripped 3 bases from V and 8 bases from J, with 6 bases between. CDR3 DNA sequence: TGTGCCAGCAGCTTGGGAGGTACGCAGTATTTT. This encodes CASSLGGTQYF.

The chain joins TRBV5-4 to TRBJ2-5, with a tentative D call TRBD2 (5 bases). This CDR3 comprises 15 residues. From germline, CDR1 is SGHNT and CDR2 YYREEE (reference sequence). Trimming removed 2 bases at V and 5 bases at J, with 16 bases between. CDR3 residues: CASSFGGSQGETQYF. The CDR3 DNA follows: TGTGCCAGCAGCTTCGGTGGGAGCCAAGGGGAGACCCAGTACTTC. The variable domain in full, completed from reference TRBV5-4 and TRBJ2-5, reads ETGVTQSPTHLIKTRGQQVTLRCSSQSGHNTVSWYQQALGQGPQFIFQYYREEENGRGNFPPRFSGLQFPNYSSELNVNALELDDSALYLCASSFGGSQGETQYFGPGTRLLVL.

The chain recombines TRBV6-6 with TRBJ2-7, with 9 bases that match TRBD1. J was trimmed by 4 bases and V by 6 bases; bases with no gene match: 7. Germline assignment: CDR1 MNHNY and CDR2 SVGAGI (reference sequence). CDR3 size: 14 residues. This CDR3 reads CASRGTGFIYEQYF. CDR3 DNA sequence: TGTGCCAGCAGGGGGACAGGGTTTATTTACGAGCAGTACTTC.

The J gene is TRBJ2-3, the V gene TRBV5-1; 7 bases map to TRBD2. The germline V gene encodes CDR1 SGHRS and CDR2 YFSETQ. The CDR3 contains 14 residues. The ends lost 10 bases at V and 4 bases at J; junction bases unmatched: 12. This CDR3 is CACGTTAGADTQYF. CDR3 sequence (DNA): TGCGCCTGCGGGACTACCGCCGGAGCAGATACGCAGTATTTT.

This clone was observed a few times. The chain couples TRBV19 to TRBJ1-5; D is undetermined. This CDR3 is built from 13 residues. Germline CDR1 and CDR2: LNHDA and SQIVND (reference sequence). Between the trimmed V and J ends, which lost 5 bases and 4 bases, there was a span of 9 bases. The CDR3 DNA reads TGTGCCAGTAGTTCCCAACAGAATCAGCCCCAGCATTTT. Protein: CASSSQQNQPQHF. Using reference TRBV19 and TRBJ1-5 for the parts outside the CDR3, the full variable domain is DGGITQSPKYLFRKEGQNVTLSCEQNLNHDAMYWYRQDPGQGLRLIYYSQIVNDFQKGDIAEGYSVSREKKESFPLTVTSAQKNPTAFYLCASSSQQNQPQHFGDGTRLSIL.

J is TRBJ2-5 and V is TRBV4-1; a possible D gene is TRBD1 (5 bases). The CDR3 loop spans 18 amino acids. V was pared by 5 bases and J by 0 bases, with 22 bases between. Germline CDR1 MGHRA, CDR2 YSYEKL. CDR3 nucleotide sequence: TGCGCCAGCAGCGCAATTCGGACAAGCCCCCTGTACCAAGAGACCCAGTACTTC. It encodes CASSAIRTSPLYQETQYF.

This chain connects TRBV5-1 to TRBJ1-2; TRBD1 matches at 7 bases. This CDR3 has 14 residues. V was clipped by 3 bases and J by 4 bases; unmatched bases: 6. Per the germline V gene, CDR1 is SGHRS and CDR2 is YFSETQ. The CDR3 sequence: CASSSTQGGYGYTF. CDR3 coding DNA: TGCGCCAGCAGCTCCACCCAGGGGGGCTATGGCTACACCTTC.

This clone has only one observation. V and J are TRBV6-5 and TRBJ1-6; D not certain. The CDR3 extends over 16 amino acids. Germline CDR1 reads MNHEY; CDR2 reads SVGAGI. The germline V and J ends were trimmed by 4 bases and 0 bases, with 10 bases remaining between them. The CDR3 spells CASSFDRRSYNSPLHF. CDR3 DNA sequence: TGTGCCAGCAGTTTCGACCGGCGCTCCTATAATTCACCCCTCCACTTT.

V and J are TRBV2 and TRBJ2-1; D is undetermined. The V gene lost 1 base and the J gene lost 12 bases, with 13 bases spanning the gap. The CDR3 contains 13 residues. Germline CDR1 SNHLY, CDR2 FYNNEI. In nucleotides, the CDR3 is TGTGCCAGCAGTGAAGAGGCTACATCCTGGCAGTTCTTC. This gives the protein CASSEEATSWQFF.